This T cell receptor beta chain was captured by sequencing in a study of cytomegalovirus exposure and HLA in healthy donors. The CDR3 runs to 16 residues. Trimming removed 2 bases at V and 0 bases at J, with 13 bases between. The germline gives CDR1 SGHVS, CDR2 FQNEAQ. As for the donors, each was a healthy bone marrow donor. Donors sampled were nominally healthy, though unrecorded immune exposures were likely. Study-wide findings and caveats: Some TCR beta chains (about 180 of them) were listed as cytomegalovirus-associated. Three CMV-associated chains were confirmed in vitro to be specific for CMV antigens.

PCR used 60 Vbeta primers and 13 Jbeta primers. Clones were sequenced by immunoSEQ multiplex PCR, and TCRdb holds only the in-frame ones, with some missing. The sample shows around 93,000 clones, approximately 83% of them seen only once. About this clone: Antigen: not known.

V gene TRBV7-8 combines with J gene TRBJ1-1; D gene uncertain. The TCR was taken from a man over 45 in good health and CMV-seronegative. The sequenced sample consisted of PBMCs. CDR3 sequence reads: CASSLRTDPLNTEAFF. The CDR3 coding sequence is TGTGCCAGCAGCTTAAGAACAGATCCCTTGAACACTGAAGCTTTCTTT.